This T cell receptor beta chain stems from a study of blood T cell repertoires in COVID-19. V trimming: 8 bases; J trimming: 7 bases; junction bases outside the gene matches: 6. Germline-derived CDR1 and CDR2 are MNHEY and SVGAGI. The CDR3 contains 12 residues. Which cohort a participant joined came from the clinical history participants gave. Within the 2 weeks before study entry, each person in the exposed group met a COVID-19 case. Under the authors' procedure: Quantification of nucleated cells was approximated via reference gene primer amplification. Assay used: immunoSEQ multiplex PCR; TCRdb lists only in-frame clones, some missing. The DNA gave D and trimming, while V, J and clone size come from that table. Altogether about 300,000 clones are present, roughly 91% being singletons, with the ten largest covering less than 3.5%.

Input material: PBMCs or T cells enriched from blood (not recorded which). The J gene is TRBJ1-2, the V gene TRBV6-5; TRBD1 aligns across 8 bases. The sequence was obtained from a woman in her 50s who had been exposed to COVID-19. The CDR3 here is CASHRGNGGYTF. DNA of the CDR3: TGTGCCAGCCACAGGGGGAACGGTGGCTACACCTTC.